Below, 2 T cell receptor beta chains from the same sample are listed, as sequenced in a study of T cell clones after liver transplantation. Sequencing used immunoSEQ multiplex PCR; TCRdb keeps in-frame clones, though not all of them. The table lists 60,000 or so clones, less than 75% of them singletons. The source was CD4+ T cells from blood, collected at the 22-month timepoint. Receptors originate from a human patient who received a liver transplant. These T cells may partly come from the graft donor.

This clone turned up a few times. The chain is built from TRBV6-5 and TRBJ2-5, with D possibly being TRBD1 or TRBD2 (6 bases each). Per the germline V gene, CDR1 is MNHEY and CDR2 is SVGAGI. With 1 base removed from V and 5 bases from J, the gap between germline ends came to 8 bases. The CDR3 consists of 13 residues. The CDR3 is CASSYLGGETQYF. The DNA of the CDR3 is TGTGCCAGCAGTTACTTAGGGGGGGAGACCCAGTACTTC.

V gene TRBV2 combines with J gene TRBJ1-4; D is undetermined. Germline lookup yields CDR1 SNHLY and CDR2 FYNNEI. The CDR3 runs 12 residues. V was shortened by 7 bases and J by 8 bases, with 11 bases between the two germline ends. CDR3 protein: CASKREREKLFF. CDR3 DNA sequence: TGTGCCAGCAAGAGAGAAAGAGAAAAACTGTTTTTT.